The subject of this entry is one T cell receptor (beta chain). Its target is not known. Method: immunoSEQ multiplex PCR; TCRdb's copy keeps in-frame clones and lacks some. The table records 85,000 to 130,000 clones, over 85% of them present only once. The V gene's germline CDR1 is PRHDT and CDR2 FYEKMQ (reference sequence). Deletions cut 1 base from V and 6 bases from J, with 15 bases between. CDR3 length: 16 amino acids. The entry originates in a study of T cell responses to AZD1222 COVID-19 vaccine. Study conclusions and caveats: After two AZD1222 doses, spike-specific TCR breadth and depth rose versus day 0.

This TCR derives from an adult in good health. This specimen was peripheral blood, taken on day 0 of AZD1222 vaccination. The chain has TRBV13 and TRBJ2-2; possible D gene TRBD1, 6 bases. The CDR3 DNA is TGTGCCAGCAGCTTAGCCAGGGGCCCTATGTCCGGGGAGCTGTTTTTT. Translated, it gives CASSLARGPMSGELFF.